There are a few counts of the clone carrying this TCR beta chain. The antigen is unknown. V lost 9 bases to trimming and J lost 2 bases; unmatched junction nucleotides: 3. CDR1 is ENHRY and CDR2 is SYGVKD in the germline V gene. This CDR3 region has 13 residues. Cultured CD4+ T cell DNA underwent sequencing with the Oncomine TCR Beta short-read assay. TCRdb reprocessed the PCR reads with MiXCR, giving one entry per CDR3 protein. The sample lists over 10,000 distinct CDR3 sequences, approximately 52% occurring once. Noted treatment: approximately nine-day PBMC culture with coronavirus spike peptide pools or control peptides (ViraFEST assay). This record belongs to a study of vaccination and CD4 T cells after COVID-19.

V gene TRBV10-3 combines with J gene TRBJ2-3; 9 bases map to TRBD2. The sequence was collected from a human donor who had recovered from COVID-19. Sequenced input: CD4+ T cells from blood, cultured in vitro. The chain's CDR3 is CAILAGPTDTQYF. The CDR3 bases are TGTGCCATTCTAGCGGGGCCCACAGATACGCAGTATTTT.